This TCR beta chain appears in the sequencing data of a study of blood T cell repertoires in COVID-19. The length of the CDR3 is 16 residues. The V gene's germline CDR1 is SGHTA and CDR2 FQGTGA. V lost 2 bases to trimming and J lost 3 bases; unmatched junction nucleotides: 6. The table came from immunoSEQ multiplex PCR; TCRdb's copy has only in-frame clones and leaves some out. The sample has just over 250,000 clones, approximately 88% seen once; the top ten hold 10%. The source material was peripheral blood. The receptor comes from a woman aged 70-85 years with COVID-19, enrolled during active disease. The chain employs TRBV7-3 and TRBJ2-2, with 7 bases aligning to TRBD2. The CDR3 DNA reads as TGTGCCAGCAGCTTAGTGGCGGGAGTAGACACCGGGGAGCTGTTTTTT. Translated: CASSLVAGVDTGELFF.